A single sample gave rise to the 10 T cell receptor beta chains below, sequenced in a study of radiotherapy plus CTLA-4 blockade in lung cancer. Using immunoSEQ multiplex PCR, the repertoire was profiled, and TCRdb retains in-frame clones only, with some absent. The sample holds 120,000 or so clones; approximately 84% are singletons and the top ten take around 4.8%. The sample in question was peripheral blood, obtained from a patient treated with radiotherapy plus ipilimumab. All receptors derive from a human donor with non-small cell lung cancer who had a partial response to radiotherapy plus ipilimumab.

In DNA, the CDR3 is TGTGCCAGCAGCCCCCGGGAGACTGAGCAGTTCTTC. It translates to CASSPRETEQFF. This chain joins TRBV7-2 and TRBJ2-1; possible D gene TRBD2, 6 bases. In germline, CDR1 is SGHTA, CDR2 FQGNSA. Trimming shortened V by 5 bases and J by 9 bases, and 11 bases separated the two germline ends. This CDR3 contains 12 residues.

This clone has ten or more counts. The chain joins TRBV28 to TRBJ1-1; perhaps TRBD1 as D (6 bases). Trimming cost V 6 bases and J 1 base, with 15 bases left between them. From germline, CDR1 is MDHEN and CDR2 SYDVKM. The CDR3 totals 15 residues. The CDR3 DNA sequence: TGTGCCAGCAGACAACTTACACAGGGGAACACTGAAGCTTTCTTT. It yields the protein CASRQLTQGNTEAFF.

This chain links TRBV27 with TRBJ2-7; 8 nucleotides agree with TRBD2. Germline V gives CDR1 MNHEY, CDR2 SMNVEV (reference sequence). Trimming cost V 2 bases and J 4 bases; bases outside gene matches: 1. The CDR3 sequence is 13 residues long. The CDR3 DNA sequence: TGTGCCAGCAGTTTAGCTAGCGGGTACGAGCAGTACGTC. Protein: CASSLASGYEQYV.

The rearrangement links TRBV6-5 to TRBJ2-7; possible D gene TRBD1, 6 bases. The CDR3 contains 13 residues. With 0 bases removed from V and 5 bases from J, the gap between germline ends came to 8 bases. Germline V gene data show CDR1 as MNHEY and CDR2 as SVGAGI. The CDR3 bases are TGTGCCAGCAGTTACTCGACAGGCCACGAGCAGTACGTC. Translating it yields CASSYSTGHEQYV.

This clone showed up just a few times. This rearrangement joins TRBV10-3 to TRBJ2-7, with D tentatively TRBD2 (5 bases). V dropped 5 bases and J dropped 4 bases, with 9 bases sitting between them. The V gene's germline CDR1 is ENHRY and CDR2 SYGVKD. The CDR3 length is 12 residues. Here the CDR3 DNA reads TGTGCCATCAGTCGGACTGTTTACGAGCAGTACTTC. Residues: CAISRTVYEQYF.

The CDR3 sequence is CASSLPEANTEAFF. The CDR3 DNA is TGTGCCAGCAGCTTACCAGAGGCGAACACTGAAGCTTTCTTT. This chain connects TRBV5-4 to TRBJ1-1; D is unclear. V was pared by 2 bases and J by 1 base, with 9 bases between. Germline V gene sequence: CDR1 SGHNT, CDR2 YYREEE (reference sequence). The CDR3 covers 14 residues.

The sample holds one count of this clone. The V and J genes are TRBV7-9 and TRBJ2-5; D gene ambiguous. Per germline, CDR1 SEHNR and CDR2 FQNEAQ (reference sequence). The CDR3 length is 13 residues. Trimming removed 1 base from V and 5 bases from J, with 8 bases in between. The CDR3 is CASSLDGRETQYF. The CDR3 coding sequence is TGTGCCAGCAGCTTAGACGGTCGCGAGACCCAGTACTTC.

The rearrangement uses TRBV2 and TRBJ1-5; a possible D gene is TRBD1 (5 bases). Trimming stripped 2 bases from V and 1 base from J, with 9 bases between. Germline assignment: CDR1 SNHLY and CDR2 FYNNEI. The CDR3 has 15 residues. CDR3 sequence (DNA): TGTGCCAGCAGTGAATTGGGGGGGAGCAATCAGCCCCAGCATTTT. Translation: CASSELGGSNQPQHF.

CDR3 amino acids: CAIRTSGSRNEQFF. The DNA of the CDR3 is TGTGCCATACGGACTAGCGGGAGTAGGAATGAGCAGTTCTTC. The genes are TRBV6-5 and TRBJ2-1, with 13 bases aligning to TRBD2. The CDR3 contains 14 residues. Germline loops: CDR1 MNHEY, CDR2 SVGAGI. The ends lost 10 bases at V and 7 bases at J; junction bases unmatched: 7.

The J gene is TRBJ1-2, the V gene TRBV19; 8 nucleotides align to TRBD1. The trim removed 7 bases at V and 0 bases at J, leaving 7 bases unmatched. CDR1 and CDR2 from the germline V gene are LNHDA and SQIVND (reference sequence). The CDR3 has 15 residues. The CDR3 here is CASTLAGGSNYGYTF. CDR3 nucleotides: TGTGCCAGTACACTCGCAGGGGGCTCTAACTATGGCTACACCTTC.